Shown below are 14 T cell receptor beta chains from a single sample sequenced in a study of Tregs in tolerant kidney transplant recipients. Produced via immunoSEQ multiplex PCR; TCRdb's table is partial and in-frame only. The profile covers roughly 20,000 clones, with about 84% appearing a single time and more than 20% taken by the ten largest. The nonmyeloablative bone marrow transplants came from related graft donors, with transient mixed chimerism. Material: CD8+ T cells from blood (PBMCs), obtained 6 months after the transplant. The receptors stem from a human patient who received a combined kidney and bone marrow transplant. The graft donor may have contributed some T cells.

The chain combines TRBV7-3 with TRBJ2-7; TRBD1 might be the D (6 bases). From germline, CDR1 is SGHTA and CDR2 FQGTGA. The CDR3 extends over 13 amino acids. The germline V and J ends were trimmed by 1 base and 6 bases, with 10 bases remaining between them. In DNA, the CDR3 is TGTGCCAGCAGCTTAAGACAGGCAAGCGAGCAGTACTTC. Translation gives CASSLRQASEQYF. The entire variable domain, with the rest obtained from reference TRBV7-3 and TRBJ2-7, is as follows: GAGVSQTPSNKVTEKGKYVELRCDPISGHTALYWYRQSLGQGPEFLIYFQGTGAADDSGLPNDRFFAVRPEGSVSTLKIQRTERGDSAVYLCASSLRQASEQYFGPGTRLTVT.

By frequency in the sample, this clone is large. Other DNA sequences in this sample translate to the same CDR3. The chain links TRBV15 to TRBJ2-2; possible D gene TRBD1, 6 bases. The CDR3 contains 15 residues. Trimming took off 1 base at V and 5 bases at J, with 11 bases between the two ends. Per the germline V gene, CDR1 is LNHNV and CDR2 is YYDKDF (reference sequence). CDR3 in DNA: TGTGCCACCAGCAGAGTTAGGGACACAACCGGGGAGCTGTTTTTT. Protein sequence: CATSRVRDTTGELFF.

This clone has only a few counts. The rearrangement uses TRBV19 and TRBJ1-1; D gene ambiguous. The CDR3 sequence is 12 residues long. The germline V gene has CDR1 LNHDA and CDR2 SQIVND (reference sequence). V was trimmed by 7 bases and J by 6 bases, leaving 12 bases between them. CDR3 amino acids: CASMRGWAEAFF. DNA of the CDR3: TGTGCCAGTATGAGAGGGTGGGCTGAAGCTTTCTTT. Full variable domain (missing parts from reference TRBV19 and TRBJ1-1): DGGITQSPKYLFRKEGQNVTLSCEQNLNHDAMYWYRQDPGQGLRLIYYSQIVNDFQKGDIAEGYSVSREKKESFPLTVTSAQKNPTAFYLCASMRGWAEAFFGQGTRLTVV.

The chain recombines TRBV6-1 with TRBJ2-3; the D gene is possibly TRBD2 (6 bases). Trimming removed 2 bases at V and 0 bases at J, with 12 bases between. This CDR3 comprises 16 residues. CDR1 MNHNS and CDR2 SASEGT come from the germline V gene. The CDR3 sequence: CASSERRRGSTDTQYF. The CDR3 DNA is TGTGCCAGCAGTGAACGGAGGAGGGGTAGCACAGATACGCAGTATTTT.

This rearrangement joins TRBV18 to TRBJ2-7; 7 bases agree with TRBD1. Germline-derived CDR1 and CDR2 are KGHSH and LQKENI. Losses at the gene ends were 7 bases for V and 4 bases for J; bases not matched to a gene: 10. The CDR3 runs 14 residues. The CDR3 bases are TGTGCCAGCTTGCGCCCGGGACAGTCTTACGAGCAGTACTTC. Residues: CASLRPGQSYEQYF.

V usage is TRBV11-3 and J usage is TRBJ1-5; weak D call: TRBD1 (5 bases). Germline-derived CDR1 and CDR2 are SGHNT and YENEEA. The CDR3 is 15 amino acids. Trimming cost V 2 bases and J 6 bases, with 14 bases left between them. For the CDR3, the DNA is TGTGCCAGCAGCTTAAGAGAGCAGGGAGGTCAGCCCCAGCATTTT. Amino acids: CASSLREQGGQPQHF.

This chain connects TRBV25-1 to TRBJ1-2, with 9 bases fitting TRBD1. Losses at the gene ends were 6 bases for V and 7 bases for J; bases not matched to a gene: 3. The CDR3 consists of 12 residues. Looked up from germline, CDR1 is MGHDK and CDR2 is SYGVNS. The CDR3 is CASRQGAGGYTF. The CDR3 DNA reads TGTGCCAGCAGACAGGGGGCGGGTGGCTACACCTTC.

The chain has TRBV7-9 and TRBJ2-7, with 11 bases aligning to TRBD2. Germline V gives CDR1 SEHNR, CDR2 FQNEAQ (reference sequence). V lost 4 bases and J lost 2; bases outside the gene matches: 4. This CDR3 region has 15 residues. CDR3 loop: CASSSRLAGPYEQYF. For the CDR3, the DNA is TGTGCCAGCAGCTCTCGACTAGCGGGACCCTACGAGCAGTACTTC. Full variable domain (remainder filled in from reference TRBV7-9 and TRBJ2-7): DTGVSQNPRHKITKRGQNVTFRCDPISEHNRLYWYRQTLGQGPEFLTYFQNEAQLEKSRLLSDRFSAERPKGSFSTLEIQRTEQGDSAMYLCASSSRLAGPYEQYFGPGTRLTVT.

This chain connects TRBV5-6 to TRBJ1-4, with TRBD1 matching 7 bases. V lost 0 bases and J lost 5; bases outside the gene matches: 10. CDR3 length: 17 residues. Looked up from germline, CDR1 is SGHDT and CDR2 is YYEEEE. The CDR3 region is CASSLAVGGKTNEKLFF. The CDR3 DNA is TGTGCCAGCAGCTTGGCCGTAGGGGGCAAGACCAATGAAAAACTGTTTTTT.

The CDR3 DNA reads TGTGCCTGGAGTGATACCGTAGCGGGGGGGCCTTATGAGCAGTTCTTC. Amino acid sequence: CAWSDTVAGGPYEQFF. The rearrangement links TRBV30 to TRBJ2-1; 11 bases are shared with TRBD2. Germline V CDR1 and CDR2: GTSNPN, SVGIG (reference sequence). With V trimmed by 1 base and J by 8 bases, 10 bases remained unmatched. This CDR3 is 16 amino acids long.

The chain has TRBV30 and TRBJ2-7; a weak D match, TRBD1 (6 bases). Trimming shortened V by 3 bases and J by 5 bases, and 20 bases separated the two germline ends. The CDR3 length is 15 residues. CDR1 and CDR2 from the germline V gene are GTSNPN and SVGIG (reference sequence). The CDR3, as DNA: TGTGCCTGGAGGAACCGGGACAAAGTTTACCACGAGCAGTACTTC. This codes for CAWRNRDKVYHEQYF.

The chain joins TRBV9 to TRBJ2-3, with D possibly being TRBD2 (5 bases). There are 15 residues in the CDR3. The germline gives CDR1 SGDLS, CDR2 YYNGEE. V was clipped by 3 bases and J by 0 bases, with 11 bases between them. CDR3 sequence reads: CASSERETSTDTQYF. The CDR3, as DNA: TGTGCCAGCAGCGAGAGGGAGACTAGCACAGATACGCAGTATTTT.

The V and J genes are TRBV4-1 and TRBJ2-1; D is uncertain. Trimming pared 4 bases from V and 14 bases from J, leaving 15 bases between. The CDR3 loop spans 12 amino acids. Germline V gene sequence: CDR1 MGHRA, CDR2 YSYEKL. The CDR3 nucleotides read TGCGCCAGCAGCCCGAAGGCTACAGTGAAGTTCTTC. It encodes CASSPKATVKFF.

The chain carries TRBV5-5 and TRBJ2-3; no definite D call. Germline lookup yields CDR1 SGHKS and CDR2 YYEKEE (reference sequence). V lost 1 base and J lost 2, with 11 bases in between. The CDR3 covers 15 residues. The CDR3 here is CASSLIPRPTDTQYF. CDR3 nucleotide sequence: TGTGCCAGCAGCTTGATCCCCAGGCCCACAGATACGCAGTATTTT.